Listed below are T cell receptor beta chains from one sample, sequenced in a study of cytomegalovirus exposure and HLA in healthy donors. Produced via immunoSEQ multiplex PCR; TCRdb's table is partial and in-frame only. The sample holds 150,000 to 200,000 clones, about 76% seen once. The material sequenced was PBMCs. These receptors came from a woman between 50 and 59 years old in good health and CMV-seronegative. Both conserved end residues are part of each CDR3. Each record gives: V gene, clone size, D gene, J gene, CDR3 DNA, CDR3 protein. D genes are given only for firm matches. Size values are once, few and many counts, or a class for expanded clones, and some rows have none.

TRBV15,.,.,TRBJ2-3,TGTGCCACCAGCAGAGATGCAGGGTGGGCGAGCACAGATACGCAGTATTTT,CATSRDAGWASTDTQYF
TRBV28,.,.,TRBJ2-7,TGTGCCAGCAGTCTCTGGGGGGACGCAGCCTACGAGCAGTACTTC,CASSLWGDAAYEQYF
TRBV27,.,.,TRBJ2-7,TGTGCCAGCATGGGCGGGGACTCCTACGAGCAGTACTTC,CASMGGDSYEQYF
TRBV6-5,few,TRBD1,TRBJ1-1,TGTGCCAGCAGTTACTCGATGACAGGGGTAGAATCTGAAGCTTTCTTT,CASSYSMTGVESEAFF
TRBV19,.,.,TRBJ1-1,TGTGCCAGTAGTATAGGTGCAGGAGGAAACACTGAAGCTTTCTTT,CASSIGAGGNTEAFF
TRBV5-1,.,.,TRBJ1-2,TGCGCCAGCAGCCCGGACAGAAACTATGGCTACACCTTC,CASSPDRNYGYTF
TRBV11-2,.,TRBD2,TRBJ2-1,TGTGCCAGCAGCTTTAGCGGGGGACCTTACAATGAGCAGTTCTTC,CASSFSGGPYNEQFF
TRBV19,.,TRBD1,TRBJ1-2,TGTGCCAGTAGTATACGGACAGGGGTGAACTATGGCTACACCTTC,CASSIRTGVNYGYTF
TRBV4-2,.,TRBD1,TRBJ1-2,TGTGCCAGCAGCCAATCGACAGGGAATGGCTACACCTTC,CASSQSTGNGYTF
TRBV10-3,.,.,TRBJ1-3,TGTGCCATCGGGGGCAGCGCCTCTGGAAACACCATATATTTT,CAIGGSASGNTIYF
TRBV9,.,TRBD1,TRBJ1-2,TGTGCCAGCACCCTAGGGGACAGGGGTAACTATGGCTACACCTTC,CASTLGDRGNYGYTF
TRBV27,.,TRBD2,TRBJ2-2,TGTGCCAGCAGTTCAACTAGCGGAGGCAACACCGGGGAGCTGTTTTTT,CASSSTSGGNTGELFF
TRBV21-1,.,.,TRBJ1-3,TGTGCCAGCAGCAATGGGGGAGCCCACAGGGGGTCATCTGGAAACACCATATATTTT,CASSNGGAHRGSSGNTIYF
TRBV15,.,TRBD2,TRBJ2-7,TGTGCCACCAGCAGAGGCCGGGGGGGTTCAAACTACGAGCAGTACTTC,CATSRGRGGSNYEQYF
TRBV18,.,.,TRBJ1-4,TGTGCCAGCTCACCGCAGGGAACTAATGAAAAACTGTTTTTT,CASSPQGTNEKLFF
TRBV11-1,.,.,TRBJ2-5,TGTGCCAGCAGCTTATCCGTCGCGGGCCAAGAGACCCAGTACTTC,CASSLSVAGQETQYF
TRBV27,.,.,TRBJ2-3,TGTGCCAGCACCTTCCAGGCCCCTCCGTCGGATACGCAGTATTTT,CASTFQAPPSDTQYF
TRBV10-1,few,.,TRBJ2-7,TGCGCCACCTACTACGAGCAGTACTTC,CATYYEQYF
TRBV9,few,.,TRBJ1-4,TGTGCCAGCAGCACTACAGGTGTTAATGAAAAACTGTTTTTT,CASSTTGVNEKLFF
TRBV19,.,.,TRBJ2-7,TGTGCCAGTAGTATGGCCGGAGCCGCGTCCTACGAGCAGTACTTC,CASSMAGAASYEQYF
TRBV5-1,few,.,TRBJ2-2,TGCGCCAGCAGCTTATCGACTAAAGAGAACACCGGGGAGCTGTTTTTT,CASSLSTKENTGELFF
TRBV7-2,.,.,TRBJ1-6,TGTGCCAGCAGCTTAGGGGCCCCGGGGAGCTCCTATAATTCACCCCTCCACTTT,CASSLGAPGSSYNSPLHF
TRBV12-5,.,.,TRBJ2-7,TGTGCTAGTGGTTTGGTTGGCGCAGGGGGGAGCTTC,CASGLVGAGGSF
TRBV7-3,few,.,TRBJ2-2,TGTGCCAGCAGCCCCCGGGGCAGGGGCGGTGGAACCGGGGAGCTGTTTTTT,CASSPRGRGGGTGELFF
TRBV6-1,.,TRBD1,TRBJ1-1,TGTGCCAGCAGTGAAGGTCAGGGGGCGCAGGCTGAAGCTTTCTTT,CASSEGQGAQAEAFF
TRBV10-2,few,.,TRBJ2-1,TGCGCCAGCAGTGGAGGGAATGAGCAGTTCTTC,CASSGGNEQFF
TRBV6-5,.,.,TRBJ1-2,TGTGCCAGCAGTTACTCTCACACAGGGTACGGCTACACCTTC,CASSYSHTGYGYTF
TRBV30,once,.,TRBJ2-5,TGTGCCTGGAGTGTTCGGGTACAAGAGACCCAGTACTTC,CAWSVRVQETQYF
TRBV7-3,.,.,TRBJ2-1,TGTGCCAGCAGCTTAACTAGTTATAATGAGCAGTTCTTC,CASSLTSYNEQFF
TRBV6-6,.,TRBD1,TRBJ1-6,TGTGCCAGCAGTTCTCCCGGGACAGGGGGTTCTCCACCCCTCCACTTT,CASSSPGTGGSPPLHF
TRBV5-6,.,.,TRBJ1-6,TGTGCCAGCAGCTTGTTCATTGAGGGCGTTCCACCCCTCCACTTT,CASSLFIEGVPPLHF
TRBV11-2,.,TRBD2,TRBJ2-1,TGTGCCAGCAGCTTAGTAGCTAGCGGGAGGACTAATGAGCAGTTCTTC,CASSLVASGRTNEQFF
TRBV7-9,few,TRBD1,TRBJ2-3,TGTGCCAGCAGCCAGGGACAGGGGGTCGATACGCAGTATTTT,CASSQGQGVDTQYF
TRBV30,.,.,TRBJ1-2,TGTGCCTGGAGTACCCGGACAGTGGCCTATGGCTACACCTTC,CAWSTRTVAYGYTF
TRBV7-2,.,.,TRBJ1-2,TGTGCCAGCAGCTTAGCAACTGATAACTATGGCTACACCTTC,CASSLATDNYGYTF
TRBV21-1,few,.,TRBJ2-7,TGTGCCAGCATCCCCTACTCCCGGGTTTTAGTCTACGAGCAGTACTTC,CASIPYSRVLVYEQYF
TRBV7-8,.,.,TRBJ1-5,TGTGCCAGCAGCTTAATGGTTTTGGGCCAACTTTCAGCTCCCCAGCATTTT,CASSLMVLGQLSAPQHF
TRBV4-1,.,TRBD1,TRBJ1-5,TGCGCCAGCAGCCAAGATAGAGGGGGCCGGCATCAGCCCCAGCATTTT,CASSQDRGGRHQPQHF
TRBV6-1,few,TRBD1,TRBJ1-3,TGTGCCAGCAGTGCAACAGGGGCCCCCTCTGGAAACACCATATATTTT,CASSATGAPSGNTIYF
TRBV5-4,.,.,TRBJ2-1,TGTGCCAGCAGCCCCCGGCGGGGCCCCTGGAGTGAGCAGTTCTTC,CASSPRRGPWSEQFF
TRBV7-2,.,.,TRBJ2-3,TGTGCCAGCAGCTTAGCGTCAGGGGGGCCCATGAATACGCAGTATTTT,CASSLASGGPMNTQYF
TRBV10-3,.,TRBD2,TRBJ2-1,TGTGCCATCAGTGAGAACCTAGCGGATTACAATGAGCAGTTCTTC,CAISENLADYNEQFF
TRBV6-1,.,TRBD1,TRBJ2-7,TGTGCCAGCACCCCGACAGGGAGCTCCTACGAGCAGTACTTC,CASTPTGSSYEQYF
TRBV27,.,.,TRBJ1-6,TGTGCCAGCAGTTTATCCCCGGAGGGGATCTTTTCACCCCTCCACTTT,CASSLSPEGIFSPLHF
TRBV25-1,.,TRBD1,TRBJ1-2,TGTGCCAGCAGTTCCAGGGGGCAGGCTAACTATGGCTACACCTTC,CASSSRGQANYGYTF
TRBV18,.,.,TRBJ2-6,TGTGCCAGCTCCTCCCGGGGACACCTTCTCTCTGGGGCCAACGTCCTGACTTTC,CASSSRGHLLSGANVLTF
TRBV11-2,.,TRBD1,TRBJ2-7,TGTGCCAGCAGCTTAGATCCCCGAGACAGGGCCACCTACGAGCAGTACTTC,CASSLDPRDRATYEQYF
TRBV5-6,.,TRBD2,TRBJ2-5,TGTGCCAGCAGCTTGGCCGGCGGGCTAGCGGGGAAAGAGACCCAGTACTTC,CASSLAGGLAGKETQYF
TRBV5-5,.,.,TRBJ1-2,TGTGCCAGCAGCTTGCTCCCTCAACAGGGCTATGGCTACACCTTC,CASSLLPQQGYGYTF
TRBV20-1,.,.,TRBJ1-2,TGCAGTGTGGGGGCGAGCTATGGCTACACCTTC,CSVGASYGYTF
TRBV7-3,few,TRBD1,TRBJ1-1,TGTGCCAGCAGCGAGCGGACAGGGCAAGCTTTCTTT,CASSERTGQAFF
TRBV6-5,few,.,TRBJ1-5,TGTGCCAGCAGCCTGAGGAGCAATCAGCCCCAGCATTTT,CASSLRSNQPQHF